These 7 T cell receptor beta chains were all obtained from the same sample, sequenced in a study of cytomegalovirus exposure and HLA in healthy donors. This PCR relied on a set of 60 Vbeta primers and 13 Jbeta primers. Sequencing used immunoSEQ multiplex PCR; TCRdb keeps in-frame clones, though not all of them. The sample lists 150,000 or so clones, around 83% occurring once. Sample: PBMCs. The receptors were sampled from a woman aged 18-29 years in good health and CMV-seronegative.

V and J are TRBV12-5 and TRBJ2-1; TRBD2 aligns across 10 bases. The germline V gene encodes CDR1 LGHNT and CDR2 FRNRAP. Germline trimming cut 4 bases from V and 0 bases from J; bases unmatched to any gene: 3. The CDR3 sequence is 16 residues long. The CDR3 DNA reads as TGTGCTAGTGGTTCCTCTAGCGGGAGCTCCTACAATGAGCAGTTCTTC. Protein sequence: CASGSSSGSSYNEQFF.

The V and J genes are TRBV29-1 and TRBJ1-2; no clear D. V was cut by 7 bases and J by 4 bases, with 25 bases left in between. There are 16 residues in the CDR3. Per germline, CDR1 SQVTM and CDR2 ANQGSEA. For the CDR3, the DNA is TGCAGCGACGCCGGAGACCCCACCGCCGGAGGCTATGGCTACACCTTC. Its translation is CSDAGDPTAGGYGYTF.

The chain uses TRBV6-5 and TRBJ1-2; TRBD1 matches 7 bases. V lost 4 bases to trimming and J lost 4 bases; unmatched junction nucleotides: 12. Germline values: CDR1 MNHEY, CDR2 SVGAGI. The CDR3 is 16 amino acids. The CDR3 region has the DNA TGTGCCAGCAGTTCCAATTACCAGGGGGAAGGCTATGGCTACACCTTC. Translation gives CASSSNYQGEGYGYTF.

The chain joins TRBV5-1 to TRBJ2-5; 10 bases are a match to TRBD1. Per germline, CDR1 SGHRS and CDR2 YFSETQ. Trimming cost V 3 bases and J 6 bases; bases outside gene matches: 5. CDR3 length: 14 amino acids. The CDR3 nucleotides are TGCGCCAGCAGCTCGGGACAGGGGTCGAAGACCCAGTACTTC. It codes for CASSSGQGSKTQYF.

The V gene is TRBV2, the J gene TRBJ1-4; D may be TRBD1 (6 bases). There are 17 residues in the CDR3. Per the germline V gene, CDR1 is SNHLY and CDR2 is FYNNEI. The V and J ends lost 4 bases and 11 bases respectively, with 26 bases between them. CDR3 in amino acids: CASSGGQADATLGKLFF. The CDR3 bases are TGTGCCAGCAGTGGGGGGCAGGCGGACGCGACCCTCGGCAAACTGTTTTTT.

The chain combines TRBV4-3 with TRBJ2-6; 10 positions match TRBD1. This CDR3 contains 18 residues. CDR1 LGHNA and CDR2 YSLEER come from the germline V gene. V was pared by 4 bases and J by 0 bases, with 6 bases of the junction left unmatched. CDR3 in amino acids: CASSPRTGGISGANVLTF. The DNA for the CDR3 is TGCGCCAGCAGCCCAAGGACAGGGGGTATCTCTGGGGCCAACGTCCTGACTTTC.

The chain combines TRBV10-3 with TRBJ2-5, with D possibly TRBD1 on 6 matching bases. V lost 4 bases, J lost 7 bases, and 25 bases lay in between. The CDR3 is made up of 17 amino acids. Germline CDR1 ENHRY, CDR2 SYGVKD. This CDR3 is CAISALTGQSGIGTQYF. The CDR3 DNA reads as TGTGCCATCAGTGCATTGACCGGACAGTCCGGGATTGGGACCCAGTACTTC.